Following are 15 T cell receptor beta chains from one sample sequenced in a study of PD-L1 blockade in urothelial cancer. Only in-frame clones appear in the TCRdb table, and some are missing; sequencing was by immunoSEQ multiplex PCR. The sample has roughly 27,000 clones, about 90% seen once. The sequenced sample was PBMCs, obtained around atezolizumab (anti-PD-L1) treatment. Every receptor here comes from a man over 45 with urothelial cancer.

This clone was picked up one time. This chain connects TRBV28 to TRBJ2-1; weak D call: TRBD2 (6 bases). The CDR3 runs 12 residues. Germline values: CDR1 MDHEN, CDR2 SYDVKM. V was shortened by 7 bases and J by 15 bases, with 19 bases between the two germline ends. Here the CDR3 reads CASNPPEGTTFF. The CDR3 nucleotides are TGTGCCAGCAACCCCCCGGAGGGGACCACGTTCTTC.

The genes are TRBV6-1 and TRBJ2-3; 11 positions match TRBD2. After removal of 3 bases from V and 7 bases from J, the junction contained 6 bases not matched to a gene. Germline CDR1 MNHNS, CDR2 SASEGT. The CDR3 sequence is 15 residues long. CDR3 loop: CASSEVAGGVNTQYF. CDR3 sequence (DNA): TGTGCCAGCAGTGAGGTAGCGGGGGGGGTTAATACGCAGTATTTT.

The chain has TRBV19 and TRBJ2-1; TRBD2 matches at 7 bases. The CDR3 is made up of 14 amino acids. Germline V gene sequence: CDR1 LNHDA, CDR2 SQIVND (reference sequence). V was pared by 1 base and J by 10 bases, with 7 bases of the junction left unmatched. For the CDR3, the DNA is TGTGCCAGTAGTATAGTCCGCGGGAGCGAGGAGCAGTTCTTC. Translation: CASSIVRGSEEQFF.

This chain connects TRBV10-3 to TRBJ1-4, with TRBD1 matching 8 bases. Trimming at V came to 5 bases and at J to 7 bases, leaving 6 bases not matched to a gene. This CDR3 contains 14 residues. Germline CDR1 ENHRY, CDR2 SYGVKD. CDR3 residues: CAISLGTGAEKLFF. CDR3 coding DNA: TGTGCCATCAGTCTCGGGACAGGAGCTGAAAAACTGTTTTTT.

The rearrangement links TRBV11-2 to TRBJ2-3; D is ambiguous. Per the germline V gene, CDR1 is SGHAT and CDR2 is FQNNGV. V lost 2 bases, J lost 2 bases, and 8 bases lay in between. The CDR3 loop spans 14 amino acids. CDR3 sequence (DNA): TGTGCCAGCAGCTTATCTCGGTACACAGATACGCAGTATTTT. This encodes CASSLSRYTDTQYF.

V and J are TRBV9 and TRBJ1-1; D is perhaps TRBD1 (5 bases). The CDR3 runs to 14 residues. Trimming removed 4 bases at V and 5 bases at J, with 15 bases between. CDR1 is SGDLS, CDR2 YYNGEE, per germline. CDR3 sequence (DNA): TGTGCCAGCAGCCAAAGTGGGGCGCGTACTGAAGCTTTCTTT. Translated, it gives CASSQSGARTEAFF.

The rearrangement links TRBV6-5 to TRBJ1-2; D gene unclear. CDR3 length: 14 residues. The germline CDR1 and CDR2 sequences are MNHEY and SVGAGI. The V gene lost 0 bases and the J gene lost 3 bases, with 8 bases spanning the gap. This CDR3 is CASSYSPVYYGYTF. DNA of the CDR3: TGTGCCAGCAGTTACTCTCCAGTGTACTATGGCTACACCTTC.

The rearrangement uses TRBV7-7 and TRBJ1-2; D call uncertain. V was clipped by 3 bases and J by 8 bases, with 10 bases between them. Germline V gene data show CDR1 as SSHAT and CDR2 as FNYEAQ (reference sequence). CDR3 length equals 12 residues. CDR3 sequence: CASSFGLLGYTF. CDR3 nucleotides: TGTGCCAGCAGCTTTGGGCTATTGGGCTACACCTTC.

This chain joins TRBV5-6 and TRBJ2-1; TRBD1 matches at 7 bases. The CDR3 is made up of 11 amino acids. With V trimmed by 3 bases and J by 11 bases, 2 bases remained unmatched. The germline V gene encodes CDR1 SGHDT and CDR2 YYEEEE. In DNA, the CDR3 is TGTGCCAGCAGCTGGGACAGTCAGCAGTTCTTC. Translated: CASSWDSQQFF.

This chain connects TRBV28 to TRBJ2-7; 11 bases match TRBD2. This CDR3 contains 16 residues. Germline values: CDR1 MDHEN, CDR2 SYDVKM. V gave up 3 bases and J gave up 7 bases; unmatched junction bases: 11. The CDR3 DNA is TGTGCCAGCAGTTTTAGGACACGTGCTAGCGGGAGGGAGCAGTACTTC. It yields the protein CASSFRTRASGREQYF. The variable domain in full, completed from reference TRBV28 and TRBJ2-7, reads DVKVTQSSRYLVKRTGEKVFLECVQDMDHENMFWYRQDPGLGLRLIYFSYDVKMKEKGDIPEGYSVSREKKERFSLILESASTNQTSMYLCASSFRTRASGREQYFGPGTRLTVT.

This clone was counted only a few times. The genes are TRBV5-1 and TRBJ2-3; 9 positions agree with TRBD2. The CDR3 is 18 residues long. V lost 0 bases, J lost 2 bases, and 10 bases stayed unmatched. CDR1 is SGHRS and CDR2 is YFSETQ in the germline V gene. This chain's CDR3 is CASSLGGAAGGLTDTQYF. As DNA, the CDR3 is TGCGCCAGCAGCTTGGGCGGAGCGGCGGGAGGGCTCACAGATACGCAGTATTTT.

The rearrangement joins TRBV19 to TRBJ1-2, with 7 bases that match TRBD1. The V segment lost 2 bases and the J segment 2 bases; nucleotides outside the gene matches: 8. Germline V CDR1 and CDR2: LNHDA, SQIVND (reference sequence). This CDR3 comprises 16 residues. The CDR3 coding sequence is TGTGCCAGTAGTATAACCCCACCGACAGGGAACTATGGCTACACCTTC. This translates into CASSITPPTGNYGYTF.

The chain employs TRBV19 and TRBJ2-3; TRBD2 aligns across 7 bases. With 6 bases clipped from V and 7 bases from J, the junction kept 10 bases outside the gene matches. CDR1 LNHDA and CDR2 SQIVND come from the germline V gene (reference sequence). This CDR3 contains 14 residues. DNA for the CDR3: TGTGCCAGTAGGGGGACTATCGCCACGAATACGCAGTATTTT. Translation gives CASRGTIATNTQYF.

The chain recombines TRBV19 with TRBJ2-7; a weak D match, TRBD2 (6 bases). The ends were cut back, 3 bases at V and 4 bases at J, with 13 bases in the middle. This CDR3 region has 14 residues. Germline V lookup: CDR1 LNHDA, CDR2 SQIVND (reference sequence). The chain's CDR3 is CASSMSLANYEQYF. The CDR3 DNA sequence: TGTGCCAGTAGTATGAGCCTAGCGAATTACGAGCAGTACTTC.

The chain has TRBV14 and TRBJ2-3; 7 positions match TRBD2. V shed 4 bases, J shed 1 base, and the junction held 8 bases outside the gene matches. Germline assignment: CDR1 SGHDN and CDR2 FVKESK. CDR3 length equals 16 residues. For the CDR3, the DNA is TGTGCCAGCAGCCTTTGGACTAGGCGGGGCACAGATACGCAGTATTTT. Translated: CASSLWTRRGTDTQYF.